These 20 T cell receptor beta chains originate from one sample sequenced in a study of blood T cell repertoires in COVID-19. Assay: immunoSEQ multiplex PCR; the TCRdb copy retains only in-frame clones and omits some. The table lists 150,000 or so clones, roughly 89% of them singletons. Source material: PBMCs or T cells enriched from blood (not recorded which). The receptors come from a woman aged 50 to 60 who had been exposed to COVID-19.

The V and J genes are TRBV18 and TRBJ1-1, with D possibly being TRBD1 (5 bases). This CDR3 is 16 amino acids long. The germline V gene encodes CDR1 KGHSH and CDR2 LQKENI. V was shortened by 0 bases and J by 0 bases, with 11 bases between the two germline ends. The CDR3 coding sequence is TGTGCCAGCTCACCACCTAGGGCAGGGATGAACACTGAAGCTTTCTTT. This translates into CASSPPRAGMNTEAFF.

This chain links TRBV5-4 with TRBJ1-2; D is perhaps TRBD1 (5 bases). The germline V gene encodes CDR1 SGHNT and CDR2 YYREEE (reference sequence). The V gene lost 2 bases and the J gene lost 5 bases, with 13 bases spanning the gap. The CDR3 runs to 14 residues. CDR3 nucleotides: TGTGCCAGCAGCTTAGCCGGGGGGGGATATGGCTACACCTTC. This codes for CASSLAGGGYGYTF.

This rearrangement joins TRBV2 to TRBJ1-1; no clear D gene. This CDR3 region has 14 residues. Germline CDR1 reads SNHLY; CDR2 reads FYNNEI. V lost 0 bases, J lost 1 base, and 6 bases lay in between. The CDR3 here is CASSEAGRNTEAFF. CDR3 in DNA: TGTGCCAGCAGTGAAGCGGGCAGGAACACTGAAGCTTTCTTT.

The chain has TRBV19 and TRBJ1-1, with TRBD1 as a possible D gene (5 bases). V was clipped by 0 bases and J by 5 bases, with 13 bases between them. The CDR3 length is 15 residues. Looked up from germline, CDR1 is LNHDA and CDR2 is SQIVND (reference sequence). Here the CDR3 reads CASSIDPGGRTEAFF. The DNA of the CDR3 is TGTGCCAGTAGTATAGATCCGGGGGGTCGGACTGAAGCTTTCTTT.

This clone was detected once. The V gene is TRBV19, the J gene TRBJ1-5, with D hard to call. Trimming removed 0 bases at V and 4 bases at J, with 4 bases between. Germline assignment: CDR1 LNHDA and CDR2 SQIVND (reference sequence). The CDR3 extends over 13 amino acids. The CDR3 region has the DNA TGTGCCAGTAGTATAGAGGAGAATCAGCCCCAGCATTTT. Translating gives CASSIEENQPQHF.

The chain uses TRBV4-2 and TRBJ2-7, with a weak D call TRBD1 (6 bases). The CDR3 covers 15 residues. V lost 0 bases to trimming and J lost 0 bases, with 9 bases between them. Germline CDR1 reads LGHNA; CDR2 reads YNFKEQ. CDR3 in amino acids: CASSQEQDSSYEQYF. The CDR3, as DNA: TGTGCCAGCAGCCAAGAGCAGGACAGCTCCTACGAGCAGTACTTC.

The chain recombines TRBV7-3 with TRBJ2-3, with TRBD2 identical over 8 bases. Germline loops: CDR1 SGHTA, CDR2 FQGTGA. Germline trimming cut 1 base from V and 2 bases from J; bases unmatched to any gene: 2. The CDR3 length is 15 residues. The CDR3 nucleotides read TGTGCCAGCAGCTTAATAGCGGGGACCACAGATACGCAGTATTTT. Encoded protein: CASSLIAGTTDTQYF.

The V call is TRBV3-1 (or the pseudogene TRBV3-2), the J call TRBJ1-4, with TRBD1 as a possible D gene (6 bases). CDR1 LGHDT and CDR2 YNNKEL come from the germline V gene (reference sequence). The CDR3 is 14 amino acids. V was trimmed by 2 bases and J by 5 bases, leaving 9 bases between them. CDR3 in DNA: TGTGCCAGCAGCCAAAGGACAGTAAATGAAAAACTGTTTTTT. It encodes CASSQRTVNEKLFF.

The chain joins TRBV6-1 to TRBJ2-3, with a possible D match to TRBD2 (6 bases). V lost 2 bases and J lost 6, with 15 bases in between. CDR1 is MNHNS, CDR2 SASEGT, per germline. The CDR3 covers 15 residues. The chain's CDR3 is CASSEMQGGADTQYF. CDR3 bases: TGTGCCAGCAGTGAAATGCAGGGCGGGGCGGATACGCAGTATTTT.

The chain combines TRBV10-2 with TRBJ2-7; a weak D match, TRBD1 (6 bases). V was cut by 7 bases and J by 2 bases, with 12 bases left in between. In germline, CDR1 is WSHSY, CDR2 SAAADI. There are 13 residues in the CDR3. CDR3: CASITGNTYEQYF. As DNA, the CDR3 is TGCGCCAGCATTACAGGGAACACCTACGAGCAGTACTTC.

The rearrangement links TRBV7-2 to TRBJ2-2, with 7 positions matching TRBD1. Losses at the gene ends were 8 bases for V and 1 base for J; bases not matched to a gene: 10. Germline V gene sequence: CDR1 SGHTA, CDR2 FQGNSA. CDR3 length: 16 residues. As DNA, the CDR3 is TGTGCCAGCCCCCGGGGTTGGACAGGGAACACCGGGGAGCTGTTTTTT. It specifies CASPRGWTGNTGELFF.

Many counts were recorded for this clone. The V call is TRBV19, the J call TRBJ1-5; maybe TRBD1 (6 bases). The V and J ends lost 3 bases and 6 bases respectively, with 18 bases between them. Per the germline V gene, CDR1 is LNHDA and CDR2 is SQIVND (reference sequence). CDR3 length: 16 residues. The CDR3, as DNA: TGTGCCAGTAGTATTGTCGGGGGGCATATTAGTCAGCCCCAGCATTTT. It is translated as CASSIVGGHISQPQHF.

This clone has just one count. This sequence joins TRBV7-7 and TRBJ2-5; weak D call: TRBD2 (6 bases). Germline V lookup: CDR1 SSHAT, CDR2 FNYEAQ (reference sequence). This CDR3 has 14 amino acids. The V gene lost 6 bases and the J gene lost 5 bases, with 16 bases spanning the gap. In DNA, the CDR3 is TGTGCCAGCAGTTCGATCCAGGAGGGCGAGACCCAGTACTTC. Residues: CASSSIQEGETQYF. Based on the CDR3 plus reference TRBV7-7 and TRBJ2-5, the full variable domain is GAGVSQSPRYKVTKRGQDVTLRCDPISSHATLYWYQQALGQGPEFLTYFNYEAQPDKSGLPSDRFSAERPEGSISTLTIQRTEQRDSAMYRCASSSIQEGETQYFGPGTRLLVL.

V gene TRBV13 combines with J gene TRBJ2-7; 9 bases align to TRBD1. Germline-derived CDR1 and CDR2 are PRHDT and FYEKMQ (reference sequence). Trimming removed 4 bases from V and 2 bases from J; junction bases left unmatched: 6. This CDR3 has 15 residues. CDR3 region: CASSSRTGDTYEQYF. The CDR3 region has the DNA TGTGCCAGCAGCTCACGGACAGGGGACACCTACGAGCAGTACTTC.

The chain links TRBV5-1 to TRBJ2-3; 14 bases align to TRBD2. The germline CDR1 and CDR2 sequences are SGHRS and YFSETQ. The CDR3 totals 16 residues. With V trimmed by 4 bases and J by 4 bases, 5 bases remained unmatched. This CDR3 is CASSPPTSGRADTQYF. The CDR3 bases are TGCGCCAGCAGCCCACCGACTAGCGGGAGGGCAGATACGCAGTATTTT. Full variable domain (rest looked up from reference TRBV5-1 and TRBJ2-3): KAGVTQTPRYLIKTRGQQVTLSCSPISGHRSVSWYQQTPGQGLQFLFEYFSETQRNKGNFPGRFSGRQFSNSRSEMNVSTLELGDSALYLCASSPPTSGRADTQYFGPGTRLTVL.

The chain combines TRBV24-1 with TRBJ2-3, with 11 bases matching TRBD2. The J segment lost 4 bases and the V segment lost 3 bases, leaving 5 bases of the junction unmatched. In germline, CDR1 is KGHDR, CDR2 SFDVKD. The CDR3 contains 16 residues. The CDR3 coding sequence is TGTGCCACCAGTGATCCCACTAGCGGGAGAGCAGATACGCAGTATTTT. It yields the protein CATSDPTSGRADTQYF.

This clone was detected a few times. J is TRBJ1-1 and V is TRBV6-5; 8 positions match TRBD1. CDR1 and CDR2 from the germline V gene are MNHEY and SVGAGI. V lost 5 bases and J lost 6; bases outside the gene matches: 8. The CDR3 covers 14 residues. Here the CDR3 DNA reads TGTGCCAGCAGTCGACAGGGGTTGAAGTCTGAAGCTTTCTTT. It encodes CASSRQGLKSEAFF.

This chain uses TRBV3-1 (or the pseudogene TRBV3-2) with TRBJ2-1, with a possible D match to TRBD1 (5 bases). The V gene's germline CDR1 is LGHDT and CDR2 YNNKEL (reference sequence). There are 15 residues in the CDR3. V lost 0 bases, J lost 2 bases, and 8 bases lay in between. The chain's CDR3 is CASSQEVGPYNEQFF. For the CDR3, the DNA is TGTGCCAGCAGCCAAGAGGTGGGGCCCTACAATGAGCAGTTCTTC.

CDR3 protein: CASSPNLAGDNEQFF. The CDR3 DNA sequence: TGCGCCAGCAGCCCAAATCTAGCGGGGGACAATGAGCAGTTCTTC. This chain joins TRBV4-3 and TRBJ2-1; 10 bases map to TRBD2. In germline, CDR1 is LGHNA, CDR2 YSLEER. The J segment lost 5 bases and the V segment lost 4 bases, leaving 5 bases of the junction unmatched. The CDR3 has 15 amino acids.

The chain links TRBV27 to TRBJ1-4, with D possibly matching TRBD1 (6 bases). The germline V gene encodes CDR1 MNHEY and CDR2 SMNVEV (reference sequence). V gave up 2 bases and J gave up 4 bases, with 8 bases separating them. The CDR3 has 14 amino acids. Here the CDR3 DNA reads TGTGCCAGCAGTTTAGGACAGCATAATGAAAAACTGTTTTTT. It codes for CASSLGQHNEKLFF.